This T cell receptor beta chain was captured by sequencing in a study of blood T cell repertoires in COVID-19. On the study more broadly: Sites in the United States, Italy and Spain provided acute and convalescent COVID-19 samples.

In the original processing: Reference gene primers were amplified, and this amplification served to estimate nucleated cell counts. TCRdb keeps only in-frame clones here, not all; method: immunoSEQ multiplex PCR. Clone size and V and J calls were adopted from that table, with D and trimming inferred from the DNA. The sample contains 260,000 or so clones, over 70% of which appear only once. The CDR3 has 18 amino acids. J lost 0 bases, V lost 2 bases, and 3 bases had no gene match. Germline assignment: CDR1 SGHNT and CDR2 YYREEE (reference sequence). Sequenced material: peripheral blood. The chain uses TRBV5-4 and TRBJ2-2, with TRBD2 identical over 14 bases. The clonotype comes from a human donor in a cohort sampled during active COVID-19. CDR3 residues: CASSFRLAGGPNTGELFF. For the CDR3, the DNA is TGTGCCAGCAGCTTCCGACTAGCGGGAGGGCCGAACACCGGGGAGCTGTTTTTT.